The sample holds a few counts of the clone carrying this T cell receptor (beta chain). In the authors' methods: Researchers report that nucleated cell counts were estimated from reference gene primer amplification. Profiling relied on immunoSEQ multiplex PCR, and the TCRdb table lists in-frame clones only, not all of them. The V and J calls and clone size were taken over from that table, and D and trimming were inferred from the DNA. The sample records approximately 150,000 clones, more than 65% being singletons. This sample stems from a study of blood T cell repertoires in COVID-19. Overall study: Italy, Spain and the United States were the sources of the convalescent and acute COVID-19 samples. Nucleic acid was either cDNA or gDNA, and it came from T cells, B-cell-depleted T cells, or PBMCs.

The material sequenced was peripheral blood. This TCR was sampled from a man in his sixties with acute or convalescent COVID-19.

CDR3 sequence: CASSPLGYEQYF. DNA for the CDR3: TGTGCCAGCAGTCCACTAGGATACGAGCAGTACTTC. The chain joins TRBV25-1 to TRBJ2-7, with D perhaps TRBD2 (5 bases). Germline V gene sequence: CDR1 MGHDK, CDR2 SYGVNS. The V and J ends lost 5 bases and 4 bases respectively, with 9 bases between them. CDR3 length equals 12 residues.